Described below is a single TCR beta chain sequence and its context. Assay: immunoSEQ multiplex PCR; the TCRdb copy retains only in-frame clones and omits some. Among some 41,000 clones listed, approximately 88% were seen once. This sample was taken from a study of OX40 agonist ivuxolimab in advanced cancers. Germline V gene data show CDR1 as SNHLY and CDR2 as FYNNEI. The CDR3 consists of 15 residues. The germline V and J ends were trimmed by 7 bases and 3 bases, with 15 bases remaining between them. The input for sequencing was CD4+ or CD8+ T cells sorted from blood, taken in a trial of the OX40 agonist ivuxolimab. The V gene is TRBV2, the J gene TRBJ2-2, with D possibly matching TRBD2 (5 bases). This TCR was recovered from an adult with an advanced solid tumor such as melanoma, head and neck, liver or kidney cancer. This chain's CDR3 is CASTRGIADTGELFF. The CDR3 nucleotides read TGTGCCAGCACCCGGGGAATTGCGGACACCGGGGAGCTGTTTTTT.